The TCR beta chain described here comes from a study of Ad26.COV2.S vaccination and SARS-CoV-2 variants. The wider study: Ad26.COV2.S given intramuscularly, once or twice 56 days apart.

Treatment reported: some 20 received Ad26.COV2.S at low or high dose, single or two shots; about 5 received placebo; per-sample allocation not given. All samples were drawn on day 63, counting from the first vaccine or placebo injection. It was an adult aged 18-55 years in Boston who was the donor. Some clones are missing from TCRdb's copy, which holds only in-frame ones; the method was immunoSEQ multiplex PCR. Seen here are about 350,000 clones, roughly 84% observed once, and the top ten hold approximately 3.5%. As concerns this clone: The antigen is undetermined.

Trimming removed 3 bases from V and 1 base from J; junction bases left unmatched: 4. Germline-derived CDR1 and CDR2 are MNHEY and SMNVEV (reference sequence). The CDR3 runs 15 residues. Study-level findings and limits: Non-spike TCR breadth was similar in vaccine and placebo recipients. Analyses that measured TCR breadth and depth may have underestimated total T cell responses.

Sequencing was performed on peripheral blood, taken in a trial of Ad26.COV2.S vaccine versus placebo. V gene TRBV27 combines with J gene TRBJ2-7; 9 nucleotides align to TRBD1. This TCR derives from a person aged 18 to 59 who received the Ad26.COV2.S COVID-19 vaccine or a placebo. Written as DNA, the CDR3 is TGTGCCAGCAGTTTGGCCGGGACAGGGTCCTACGAGCAGTACTTC. Translation gives CASSLAGTGSYEQYF.